Listed below are T cell receptor beta chains from one sample, sequenced in a study of blood T cell repertoires in COVID-19. Method: immunoSEQ multiplex PCR; TCRdb's copy keeps in-frame clones and lacks some. The data show some 270,000 clones, 85% seen once. The sample taken for sequencing was PBMCs or T cells enriched from blood (not recorded which). The receptors come from a woman aged 45-65 years who had been exposed to COVID-19. Both conserved end residues are part of each CDR3. A D gene is named only where the DNA matches it firmly. Only part of the rows carry a size: once, few, many, or a class if the clone is expanded.

d_gene	len	abundance	v_gene	j_gene	CDR3nt	CDR3aa
NA	11	NA	TRBV28	TRBJ1-1	TGTGCCAGCAGCTCTTACATCGAAGCTTTCTTT	CASSSYIEAFF
TRBD1	16	NA	TRBV19	TRBJ1-1	TGTGCCAGTAGTATCCGCAGGGGGCCTATGGACACTGAAGCTTTCTTT	CASSIRRGPMDTEAFF
NA	17	once	TRBV30	TRBJ1-3	TGTGCCGGGAGGAGACATAAAAGCAGGGGCTCTGGAAACACCATATATTTT	CAGRRHKSRGSGNTIYF
NA	15	NA	TRBV11-2	TRBJ1-5	TGTGCCAGCAGCTGGGGGGGAGGTCACAATCAGCCCCAGCATTTT	CASSWGGGHNQPQHF
NA	15	NA	TRBV3-1/TRBV3-2	TRBJ2-7	TGTGCCAGCAGCCAAGAGGGCGGGGCAGCGCGGGAGCAGTACTTC	CASSQEGGAAREQYF
TRBD1	15	NA	TRBV30	TRBJ1-5	TGTGCCTGGAGTAATGGACAGGGGAGCAATCAGCCCCAGCATTTT	CAWSNGQGSNQPQHF
NA	12	NA	TRBV30	TRBJ1-5	TGTGCCTGGAGTACAGTTAATCAGCCCCAGCATTTT	CAWSTVNQPQHF
NA	10	NA	TRBV29-1	TRBJ1-1	TGCAGCGTCATGAACACTGAAGCTTTCTTT	CSVMNTEAFF
NA	14	NA	TRBV4-1	TRBJ1-3	TGCGCCAGCAGCCAAGAGGAGACGCGGAACACCATATATTTT	CASSQEETRNTIYF
NA	15	NA	TRBV19	TRBJ1-3	TGTGCCAGTAGTCCGACCGGGGGGTACGGAAACACCATATATTTT	CASSPTGGYGNTIYF
NA	13	NA	TRBV6-5	TRBJ1-1	TGTGCCAGCAGTTACCGAAGAGCCACTGAAGCTTTCTTT	CASSYRRATEAFF
NA	15	NA	TRBV6-5	TRBJ1-6	TGTGCCAGCAGTTACTCGTGGAAGGGGGATTCACCCCTCCACTTT	CASSYSWKGDSPLHF
NA	12	NA	TRBV13	TRBJ2-3	TGTGCCAGCAGCCCAGGGTCAGATACGCAGTATTTT	CASSPGSDTQYF
TRBD1	14	NA	TRBV29-1	TRBJ1-2	TGCAGCGTTCGACAACCGGACAGGAACTATGGCTACACCTTC	CSVRQPDRNYGYTF
TRBD2	17	NA	TRBV27	TRBJ2-7	TGTGCCAGCAGTTTCACCCCGACTAGCGGGGGCCTTTACGAGCAGTACTTC	CASSFTPTSGGLYEQYF
NA	15	once	TRBV6-1	TRBJ1-5	TGTGCCAGCAGTGAGTACGACAGTAGCAATCAGCCCCAGCATTTT	CASSEYDSSNQPQHF
NA	12	NA	TRBV5-4	TRBJ1-1	TGTGCCAGCAGCGCACAGAACACTGAAGCTTTCTTT	CASSAQNTEAFF
NA	14	NA	TRBV15	TRBJ1-2	TGTGCCACCAGCAGAGAAGCGGGGAGCTCTGGCTACACCTTC	CATSREAGSSGYTF
NA	13	NA	TRBV15	TRBJ2-7	TGTGCCACCAGCAGACCTGACGGGTACGAGCAGTACTTC	CATSRPDGYEQYF
NA	15	NA	TRBV6-2/TRBV6-3	TRBJ1-2	TGTGCCAGCAGTTACTCGCACAGCCTTAACTATGGCTACACCTTC	CASSYSHSLNYGYTF
NA	17	NA	TRBV12-5	TRBJ2-3	TGTGCTAGTGTATCCCGCGGTGGCGGGGGCCCCACAGATACGCAGTATTTT	CASVSRGGGGPTDTQYF
TRBD2	16	NA	TRBV5-1	TRBJ2-2	TGCGCCAGCAGCGGGGGACTAGGAGGGAGCACCGGGGAGCTGTTTTTT	CASSGGLGGSTGELFF
NA	16	NA	TRBV27	TRBJ1-1	TGTGCCAGCAGTTTATTCCGCCTCACAGGGAACACTGAAGCTTTCTTT	CASSLFRLTGNTEAFF
NA	16	NA	TRBV4-3	TRBJ2-6	TGCGCCAGCAGCCAATCACAGGACTCTGGGGCCAACGTCCTGACTTTC	CASSQSQDSGANVLTF
NA	16	NA	TRBV28	TRBJ1-5	TGTGCCAGCAGCTACGGCACAGGGTGGGGCAATCAGCCCCAGCATTTT	CASSYGTGWGNQPQHF